This T cell receptor (beta chain) derives from a study of blood T cell repertoires in COVID-19. TCRdb keeps only in-frame clones here, not all; method: immunoSEQ multiplex PCR. Among around 250,000 clones listed, approximately 90% were seen once. V was pared by 1 base and J by 3 bases, with 7 bases between. Germline CDR1 and CDR2: SGHAT and FQNNGV. The CDR3 consists of 14 residues. The sample taken for sequencing was PBMCs or T cells enriched from blood (not recorded which). The chain joins TRBV11-2 to TRBJ1-3, with D unresolved. This TCR was sampled from a human donor in a cohort exposed to, infected with or recovered from COVID-19 (not recorded which). The donor label of this sample is uncertain. CDR3 region: CASSLAKNGNTIYF. The CDR3, as DNA: TGTGCCAGCAGCTTAGCAAAAAATGGAAACACCATATATTTT.